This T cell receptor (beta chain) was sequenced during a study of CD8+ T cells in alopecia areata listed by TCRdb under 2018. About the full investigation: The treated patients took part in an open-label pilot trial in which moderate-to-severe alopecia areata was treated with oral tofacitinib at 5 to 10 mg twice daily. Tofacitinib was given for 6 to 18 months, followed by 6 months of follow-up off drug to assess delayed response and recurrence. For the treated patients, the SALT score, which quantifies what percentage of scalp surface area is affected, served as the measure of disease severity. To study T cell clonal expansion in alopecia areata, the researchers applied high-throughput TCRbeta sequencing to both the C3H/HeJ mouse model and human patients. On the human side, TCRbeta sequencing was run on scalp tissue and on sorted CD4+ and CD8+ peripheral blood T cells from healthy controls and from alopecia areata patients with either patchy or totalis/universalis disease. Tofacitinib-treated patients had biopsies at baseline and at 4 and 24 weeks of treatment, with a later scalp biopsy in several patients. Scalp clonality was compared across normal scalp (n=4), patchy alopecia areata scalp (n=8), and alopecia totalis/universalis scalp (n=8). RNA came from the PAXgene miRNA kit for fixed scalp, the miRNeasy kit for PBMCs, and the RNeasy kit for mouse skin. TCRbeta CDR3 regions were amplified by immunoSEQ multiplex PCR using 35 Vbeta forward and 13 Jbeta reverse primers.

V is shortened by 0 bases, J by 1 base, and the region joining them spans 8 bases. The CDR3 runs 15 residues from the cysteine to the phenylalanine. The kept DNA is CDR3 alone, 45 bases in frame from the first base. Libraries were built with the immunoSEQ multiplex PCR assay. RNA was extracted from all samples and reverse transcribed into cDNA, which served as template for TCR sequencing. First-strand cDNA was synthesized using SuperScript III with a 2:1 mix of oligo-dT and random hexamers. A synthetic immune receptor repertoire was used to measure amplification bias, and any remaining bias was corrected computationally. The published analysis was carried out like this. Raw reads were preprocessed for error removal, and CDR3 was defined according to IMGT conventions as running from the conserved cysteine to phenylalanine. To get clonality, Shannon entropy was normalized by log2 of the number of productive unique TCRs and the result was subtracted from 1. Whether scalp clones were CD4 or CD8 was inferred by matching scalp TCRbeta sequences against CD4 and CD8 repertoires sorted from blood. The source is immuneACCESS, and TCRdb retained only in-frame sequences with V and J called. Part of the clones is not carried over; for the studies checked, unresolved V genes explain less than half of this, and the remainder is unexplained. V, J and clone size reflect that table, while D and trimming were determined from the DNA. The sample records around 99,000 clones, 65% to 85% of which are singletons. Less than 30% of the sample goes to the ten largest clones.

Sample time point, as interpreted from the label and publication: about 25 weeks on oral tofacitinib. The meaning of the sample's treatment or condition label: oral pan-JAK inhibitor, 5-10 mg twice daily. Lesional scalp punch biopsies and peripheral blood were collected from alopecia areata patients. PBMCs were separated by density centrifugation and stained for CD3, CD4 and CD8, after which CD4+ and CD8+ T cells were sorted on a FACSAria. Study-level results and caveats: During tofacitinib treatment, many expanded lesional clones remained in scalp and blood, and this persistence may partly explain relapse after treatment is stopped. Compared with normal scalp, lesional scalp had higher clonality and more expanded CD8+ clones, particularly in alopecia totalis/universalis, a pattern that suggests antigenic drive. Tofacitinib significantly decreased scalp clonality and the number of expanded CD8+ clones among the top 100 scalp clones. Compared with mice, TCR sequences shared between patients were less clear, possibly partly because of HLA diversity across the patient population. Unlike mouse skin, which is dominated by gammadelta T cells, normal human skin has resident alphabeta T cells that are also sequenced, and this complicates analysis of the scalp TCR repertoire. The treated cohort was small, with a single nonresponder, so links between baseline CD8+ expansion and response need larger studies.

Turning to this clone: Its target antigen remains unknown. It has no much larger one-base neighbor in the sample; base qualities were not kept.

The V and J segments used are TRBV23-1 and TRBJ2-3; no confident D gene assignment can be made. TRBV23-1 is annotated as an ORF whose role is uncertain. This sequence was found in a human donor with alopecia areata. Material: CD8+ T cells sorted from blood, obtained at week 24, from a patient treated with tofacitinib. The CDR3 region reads CASSQSIQGTDTQYF. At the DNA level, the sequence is TGCGCCAGCAGTCAATCTATCCAGGGCACAGATACGCAGTATTTT.